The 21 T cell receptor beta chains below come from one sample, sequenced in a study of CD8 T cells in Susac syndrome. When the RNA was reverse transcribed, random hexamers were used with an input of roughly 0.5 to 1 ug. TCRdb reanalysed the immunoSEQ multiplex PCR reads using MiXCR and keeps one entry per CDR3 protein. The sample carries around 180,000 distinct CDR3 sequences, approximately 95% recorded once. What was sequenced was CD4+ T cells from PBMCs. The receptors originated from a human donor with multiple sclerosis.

The CDR3 region is CSAPGLGGAGEQFF. CDR3 nucleotide sequence: TGCAGTGCTCCCGGGTTAGGGGGAGCGGGCGAGCAGTTCTTC. V usage is TRBV20-1 and J usage is TRBJ2-1; D tentatively fits TRBD1 or TRBD2 (6 bases each). V was pared by 5 bases and J by 10 bases, with 21 bases between. The length of the CDR3 is 14 residues. Germline V gene sequence: CDR1 DFQATT, CDR2 SNEGSKA (reference sequence).

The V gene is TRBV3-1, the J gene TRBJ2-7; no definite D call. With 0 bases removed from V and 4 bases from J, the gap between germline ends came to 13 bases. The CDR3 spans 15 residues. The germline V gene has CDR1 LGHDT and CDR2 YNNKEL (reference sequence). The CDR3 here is CASSQDRQVFYEQYF. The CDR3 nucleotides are TGTGCCAGCAGCCAAGATCGCCAGGTCTTTTACGAGCAGTACTTC.

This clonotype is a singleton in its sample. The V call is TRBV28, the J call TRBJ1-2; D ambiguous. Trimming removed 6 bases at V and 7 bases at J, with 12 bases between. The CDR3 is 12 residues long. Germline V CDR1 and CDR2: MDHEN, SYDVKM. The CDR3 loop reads CASSENWRGYTF. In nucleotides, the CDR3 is TGTGCCAGCAGCGAAAATTGGCGTGGCTACACCTTC.

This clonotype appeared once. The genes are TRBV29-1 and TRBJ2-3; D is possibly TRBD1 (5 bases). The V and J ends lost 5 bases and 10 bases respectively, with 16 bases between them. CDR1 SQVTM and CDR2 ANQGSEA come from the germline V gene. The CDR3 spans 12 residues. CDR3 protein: CSVKNVSGSQYF. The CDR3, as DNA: TGCAGCGTTAAAAACGTTTCAGGGTCGCAGTATTTT.

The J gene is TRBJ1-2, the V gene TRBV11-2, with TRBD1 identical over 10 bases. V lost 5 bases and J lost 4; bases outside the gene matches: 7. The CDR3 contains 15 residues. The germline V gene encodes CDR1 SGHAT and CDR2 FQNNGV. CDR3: CASSPSDRGAYGYTF. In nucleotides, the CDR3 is TGTGCCAGCAGCCCCTCGGACAGGGGGGCCTATGGCTACACCTTC.

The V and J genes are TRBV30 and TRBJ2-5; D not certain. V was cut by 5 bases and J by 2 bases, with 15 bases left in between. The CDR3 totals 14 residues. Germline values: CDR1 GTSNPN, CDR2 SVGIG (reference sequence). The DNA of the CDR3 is TGTGCCTGGGGGTCAGCGCCAGCGCAAGAGACCCAGTACTTC. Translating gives CAWGSAPAQETQYF.

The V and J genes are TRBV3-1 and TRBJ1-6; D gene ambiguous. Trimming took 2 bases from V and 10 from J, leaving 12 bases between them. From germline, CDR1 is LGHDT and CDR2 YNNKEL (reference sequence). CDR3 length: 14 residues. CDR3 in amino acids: CASSQKGYGSPLHF. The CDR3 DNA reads TGTGCCAGCAGCCAAAAGGGCTATGGGTCACCCCTCCACTTT.

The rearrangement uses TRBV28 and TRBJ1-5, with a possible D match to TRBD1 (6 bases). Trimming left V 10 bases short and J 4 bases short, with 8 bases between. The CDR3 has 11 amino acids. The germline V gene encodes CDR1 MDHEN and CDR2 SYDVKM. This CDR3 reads CATQGNQPQHF. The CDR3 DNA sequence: TGTGCCACCCAGGGGAATCAGCCCCAGCATTTT.

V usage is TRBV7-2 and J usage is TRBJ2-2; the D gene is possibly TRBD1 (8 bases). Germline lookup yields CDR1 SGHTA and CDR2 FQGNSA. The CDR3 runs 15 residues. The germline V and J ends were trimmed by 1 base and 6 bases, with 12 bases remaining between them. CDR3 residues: CASSLGTGRAGELFF. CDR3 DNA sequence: TGTGCCAGCAGCTTAGGGACAGGGAGGGCCGGGGAGCTGTTTTTT.

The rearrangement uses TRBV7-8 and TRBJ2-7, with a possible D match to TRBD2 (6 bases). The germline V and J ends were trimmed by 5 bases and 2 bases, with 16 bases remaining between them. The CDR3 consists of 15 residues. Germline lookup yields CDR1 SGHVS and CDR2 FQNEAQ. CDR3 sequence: CASSPRGTDTYEQYF. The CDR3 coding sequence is TGTGCCAGCAGCCCGCGCGGGACGGACACCTACGAGCAGTACTTC.

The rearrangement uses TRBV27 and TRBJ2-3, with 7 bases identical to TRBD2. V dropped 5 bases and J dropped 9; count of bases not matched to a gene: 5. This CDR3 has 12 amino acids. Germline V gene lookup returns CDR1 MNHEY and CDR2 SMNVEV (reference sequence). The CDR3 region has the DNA TGTGCCAGCAGTATCACCGGGGGGACGCAGTATTTT. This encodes CASSITGGTQYF.

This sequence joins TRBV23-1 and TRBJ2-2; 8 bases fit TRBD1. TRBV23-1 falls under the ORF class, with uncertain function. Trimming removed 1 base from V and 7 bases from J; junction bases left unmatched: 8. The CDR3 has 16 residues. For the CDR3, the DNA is TGCGCCAGCAGTCAATGCGGCAGGGGGCAGGGCGGGGAGCTGTTTTTT. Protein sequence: CASSQCGRGQGGELFF.

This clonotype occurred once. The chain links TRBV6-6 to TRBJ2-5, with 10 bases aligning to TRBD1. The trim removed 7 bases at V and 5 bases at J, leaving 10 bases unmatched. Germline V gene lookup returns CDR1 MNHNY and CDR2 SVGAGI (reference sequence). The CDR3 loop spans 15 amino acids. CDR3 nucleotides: TGTGCCAGCAATGACAGGGGGCCCGCGGGGGAGACCCAGTACTTC. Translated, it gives CASNDRGPAGETQYF.

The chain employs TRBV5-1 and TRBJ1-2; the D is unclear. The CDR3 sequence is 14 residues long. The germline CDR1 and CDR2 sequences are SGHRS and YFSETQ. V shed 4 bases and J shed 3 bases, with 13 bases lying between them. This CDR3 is CASSRGLSHYGYTF. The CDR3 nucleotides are TGCGCCAGCAGCCGGGGTCTGTCGCACTATGGCTACACCTTC.

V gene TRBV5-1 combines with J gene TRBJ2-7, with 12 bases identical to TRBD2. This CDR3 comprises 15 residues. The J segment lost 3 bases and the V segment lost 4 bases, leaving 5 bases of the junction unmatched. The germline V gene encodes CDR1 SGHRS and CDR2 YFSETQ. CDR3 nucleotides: TGCGCCAGCAGCCCGGAACTAGCGGGGGGCTACGAGCAGTACTTC. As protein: CASSPELAGGYEQYF.

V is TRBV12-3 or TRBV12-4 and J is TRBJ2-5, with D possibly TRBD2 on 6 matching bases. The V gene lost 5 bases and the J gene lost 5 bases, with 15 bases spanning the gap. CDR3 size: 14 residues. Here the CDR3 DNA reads TGTGCCAGCAGTCCGTCGGGACTGGGGGAGACCCAGTACTTC. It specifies CASSPSGLGETQYF.

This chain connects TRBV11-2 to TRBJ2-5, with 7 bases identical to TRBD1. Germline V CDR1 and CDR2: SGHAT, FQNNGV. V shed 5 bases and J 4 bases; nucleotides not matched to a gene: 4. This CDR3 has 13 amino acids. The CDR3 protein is CASSTGQLETQYF. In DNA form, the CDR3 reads TGTGCCAGCAGCACGGGACAGTTAGAGACCCAGTACTTC.

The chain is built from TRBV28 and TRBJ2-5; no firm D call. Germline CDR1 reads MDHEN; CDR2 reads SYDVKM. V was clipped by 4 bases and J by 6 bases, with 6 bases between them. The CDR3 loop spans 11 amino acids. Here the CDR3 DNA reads TGTGCCAGCAGTTCCACCAAGACCCAGTACTTC. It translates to CASSSTKTQYF.

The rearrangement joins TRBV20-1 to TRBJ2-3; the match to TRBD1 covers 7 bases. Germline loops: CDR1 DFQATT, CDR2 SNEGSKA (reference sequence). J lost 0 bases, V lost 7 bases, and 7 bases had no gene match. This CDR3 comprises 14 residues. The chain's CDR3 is CSVDRDRSTDTQYF. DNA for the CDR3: TGCAGTGTTGACCGGGACAGAAGCACAGATACGCAGTATTTT.

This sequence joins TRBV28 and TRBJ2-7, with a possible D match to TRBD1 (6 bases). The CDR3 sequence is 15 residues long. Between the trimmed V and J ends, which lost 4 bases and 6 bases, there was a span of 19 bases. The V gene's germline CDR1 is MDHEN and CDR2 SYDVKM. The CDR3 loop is CASSSTGLRGGEQYF. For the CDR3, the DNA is TGTGCCAGCAGTTCCACAGGGTTACGTGGTGGCGAGCAGTACTTC.

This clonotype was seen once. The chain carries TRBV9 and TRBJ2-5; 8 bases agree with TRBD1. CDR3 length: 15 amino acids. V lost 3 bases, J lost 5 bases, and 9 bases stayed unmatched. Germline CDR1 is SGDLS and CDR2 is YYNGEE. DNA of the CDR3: TGTGCCAGCAGCGACGGGACAGGTTGGTCCGAGACCCAGTACTTC. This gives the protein CASSDGTGWSETQYF.